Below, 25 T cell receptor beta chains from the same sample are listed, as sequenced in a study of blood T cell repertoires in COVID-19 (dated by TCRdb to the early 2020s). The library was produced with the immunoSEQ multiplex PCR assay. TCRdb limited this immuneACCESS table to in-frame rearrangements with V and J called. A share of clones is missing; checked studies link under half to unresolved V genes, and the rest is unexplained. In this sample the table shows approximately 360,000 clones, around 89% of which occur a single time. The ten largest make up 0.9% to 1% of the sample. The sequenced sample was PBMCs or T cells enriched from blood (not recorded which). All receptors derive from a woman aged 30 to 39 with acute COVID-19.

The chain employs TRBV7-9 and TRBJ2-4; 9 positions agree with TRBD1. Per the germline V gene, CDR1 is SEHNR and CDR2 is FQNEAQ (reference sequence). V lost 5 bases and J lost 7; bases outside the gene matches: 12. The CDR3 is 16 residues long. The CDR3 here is CASSLNRDRDWNIQYF. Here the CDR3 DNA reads TGTGCCAGCAGCCTAAACCGGGACAGGGATTGGAACATTCAGTACTTC.

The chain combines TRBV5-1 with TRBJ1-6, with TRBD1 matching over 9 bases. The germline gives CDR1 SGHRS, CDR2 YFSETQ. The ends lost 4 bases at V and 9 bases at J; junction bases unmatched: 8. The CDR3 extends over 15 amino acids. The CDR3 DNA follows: TGCGCCAGCAGCCCCGGGACAGGGACGACTTCACCCCTCCACTTT. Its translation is CASSPGTGTTSPLHF.

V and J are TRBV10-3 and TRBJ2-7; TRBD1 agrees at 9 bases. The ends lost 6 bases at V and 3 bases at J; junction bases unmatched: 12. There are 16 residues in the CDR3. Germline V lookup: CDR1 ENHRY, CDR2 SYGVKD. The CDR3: CAISKRPGQGLYEQYF. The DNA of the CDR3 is TGTGCCATCAGCAAGAGACCGGGACAGGGACTCTACGAGCAGTACTTC.

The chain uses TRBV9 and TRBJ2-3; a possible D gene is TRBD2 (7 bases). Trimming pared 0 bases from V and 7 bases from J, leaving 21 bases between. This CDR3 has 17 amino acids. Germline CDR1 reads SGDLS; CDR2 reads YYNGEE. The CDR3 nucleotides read TGTGCCAGCAGCGTAGGGGGGGCTAGCGGTAGGGAGTATACGCAGTATTTT. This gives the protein CASSVGGASGREYTQYF.

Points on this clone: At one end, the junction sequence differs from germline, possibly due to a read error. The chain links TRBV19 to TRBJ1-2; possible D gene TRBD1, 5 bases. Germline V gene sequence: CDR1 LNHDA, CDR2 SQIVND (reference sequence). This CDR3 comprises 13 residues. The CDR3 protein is CASSNTGATAPTF. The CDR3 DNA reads TGTGCCAGTAGTAATACAGGAGCCACTGCGCCAACATTC.

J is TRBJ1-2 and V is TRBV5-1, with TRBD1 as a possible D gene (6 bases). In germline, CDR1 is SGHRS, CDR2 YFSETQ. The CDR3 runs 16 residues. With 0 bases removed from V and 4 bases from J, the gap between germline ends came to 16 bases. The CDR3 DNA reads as TGCGCCAGCAGCTTGGGGGGCACAGGGCGAACCTATGGCTACACCTTC. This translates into CASSLGGTGRTYGYTF.

CDR3 amino acids: CASSGTGGAIVNYGYTF. The CDR3 nucleotides read TGTGCCAGCAGCGGGACAGGGGGCGCAATAGTGAACTATGGCTACACCTTC. The J gene is TRBJ1-2, the V gene TRBV2; TRBD1 matches 12 bases. V shed 6 bases and J 2 bases; nucleotides not matched to a gene: 10. Germline V gene sequence: CDR1 SNHLY, CDR2 FYNNEI. CDR3 length: 17 residues. The full variable domain, rest sourced from reference TRBV2 and TRBJ1-2, is EPEVTQTPSHQVTQMGQEVILRCVPISNHLYFYWYRQILGQKVEFLVSFYNNEISEKSEIFDDQFSVERPDGSNFTLKIRSTKLEDSAMYFCASSGTGGAIVNYGYTFGSGTRLTVV.

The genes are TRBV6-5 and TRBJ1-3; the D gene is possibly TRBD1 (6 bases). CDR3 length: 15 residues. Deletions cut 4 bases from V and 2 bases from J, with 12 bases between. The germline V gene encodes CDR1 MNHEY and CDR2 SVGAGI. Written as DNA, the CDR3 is TGTGCCAGCAGTTGGAGAGGGGGTGCTGGAAACACCATATATTTT. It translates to CASSWRGGAGNTIYF.

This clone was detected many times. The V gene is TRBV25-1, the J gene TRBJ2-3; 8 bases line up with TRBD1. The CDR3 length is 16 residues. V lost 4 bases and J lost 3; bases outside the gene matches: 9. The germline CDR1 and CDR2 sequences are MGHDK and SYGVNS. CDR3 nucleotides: TGTGCCAGCAGTGGACGACAGGGGCGGGAAACAGATACGCAGTATTTT. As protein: CASSGRQGRETDTQYF.

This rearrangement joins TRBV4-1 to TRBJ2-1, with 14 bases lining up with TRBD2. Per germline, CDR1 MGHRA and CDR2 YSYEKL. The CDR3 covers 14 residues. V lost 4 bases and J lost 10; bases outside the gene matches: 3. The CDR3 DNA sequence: TGCGCCAGCAGCCTCGGACTAGCGGGGGGCGAGCAGTTCTTC. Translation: CASSLGLAGGEQFF.

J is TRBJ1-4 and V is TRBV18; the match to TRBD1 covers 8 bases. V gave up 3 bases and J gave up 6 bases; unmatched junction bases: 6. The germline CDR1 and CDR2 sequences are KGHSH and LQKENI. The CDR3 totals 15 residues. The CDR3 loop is CASSPDAGQDEKLFF. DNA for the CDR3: TGTGCCAGCTCACCGGATGCGGGACAGGATGAAAAACTGTTTTTT.

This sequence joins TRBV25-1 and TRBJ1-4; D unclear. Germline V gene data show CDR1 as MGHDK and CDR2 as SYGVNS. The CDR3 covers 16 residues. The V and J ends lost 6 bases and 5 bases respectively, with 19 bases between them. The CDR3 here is CASSPIRPDNNEKLFF. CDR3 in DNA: TGTGCCAGCAGCCCCATCCGGCCAGACAACAATGAAAAACTGTTTTTT.

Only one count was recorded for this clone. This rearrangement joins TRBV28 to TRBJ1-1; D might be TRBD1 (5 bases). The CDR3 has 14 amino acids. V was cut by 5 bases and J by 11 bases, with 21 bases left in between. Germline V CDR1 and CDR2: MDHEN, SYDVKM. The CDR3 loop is CASSQTDSLGGAFF. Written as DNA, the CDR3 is TGTGCCAGCAGTCAAACCGACAGTCTGGGAGGTGCTTTCTTT.

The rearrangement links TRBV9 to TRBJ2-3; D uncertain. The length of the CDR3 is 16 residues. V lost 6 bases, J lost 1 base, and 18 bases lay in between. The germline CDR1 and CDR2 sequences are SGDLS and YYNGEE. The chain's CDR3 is CASTQDWHPGTDTQYF. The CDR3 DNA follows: TGTGCCAGCACCCAAGACTGGCACCCTGGCACAGATACGCAGTATTTT.

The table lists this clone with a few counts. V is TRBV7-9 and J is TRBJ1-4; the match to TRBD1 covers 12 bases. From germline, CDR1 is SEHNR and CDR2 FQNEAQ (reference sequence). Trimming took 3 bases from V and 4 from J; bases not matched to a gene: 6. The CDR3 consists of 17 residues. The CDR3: CASSFAGTGGFNEKLFF. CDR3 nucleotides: TGTGCCAGCAGCTTCGCCGGGACAGGGGGCTTTAATGAAAAACTGTTTTTT.

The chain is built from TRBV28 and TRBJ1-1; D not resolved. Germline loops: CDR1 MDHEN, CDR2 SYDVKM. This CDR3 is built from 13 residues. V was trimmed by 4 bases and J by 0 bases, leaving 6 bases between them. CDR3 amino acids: CASSYSVNTEAFF. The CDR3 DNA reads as TGTGCCAGCAGTTATTCAGTGAACACTGAAGCTTTCTTT.

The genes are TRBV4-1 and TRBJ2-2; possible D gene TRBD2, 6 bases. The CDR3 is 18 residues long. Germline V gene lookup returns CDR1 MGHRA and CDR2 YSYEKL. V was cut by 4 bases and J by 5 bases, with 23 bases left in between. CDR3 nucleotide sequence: TGCGCCAGCAGCCCGCCCCCTCCTTGGCGGGGCCCAACCGGGGAGCTGTTTTTT. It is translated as CASSPPPPWRGPTGELFF.

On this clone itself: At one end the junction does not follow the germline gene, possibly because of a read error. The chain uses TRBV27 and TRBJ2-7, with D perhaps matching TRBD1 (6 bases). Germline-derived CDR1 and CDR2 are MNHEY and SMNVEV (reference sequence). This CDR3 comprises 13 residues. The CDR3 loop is CASSISGHLSLHF. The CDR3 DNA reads TGTGCCAGCAGTATCTCGGGACATTTAAGCCTCCACTTC.

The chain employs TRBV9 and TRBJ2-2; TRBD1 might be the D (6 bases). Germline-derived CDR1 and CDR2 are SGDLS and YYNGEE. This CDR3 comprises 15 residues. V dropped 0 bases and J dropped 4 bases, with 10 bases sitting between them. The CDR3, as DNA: TGTGCCAGCAGCGTAGCTTACAGGGCCACCGGGGAGCTGTTTTTT. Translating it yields CASSVAYRATGELFF.

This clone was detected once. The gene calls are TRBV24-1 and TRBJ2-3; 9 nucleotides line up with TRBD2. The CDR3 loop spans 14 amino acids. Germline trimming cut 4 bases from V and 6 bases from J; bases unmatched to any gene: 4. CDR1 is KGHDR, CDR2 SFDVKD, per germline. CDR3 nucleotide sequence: TGTGCCACCAGTGACCCGCGGGGGGGGGATACGCAGTATTTT. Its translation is CATSDPRGGDTQYF.

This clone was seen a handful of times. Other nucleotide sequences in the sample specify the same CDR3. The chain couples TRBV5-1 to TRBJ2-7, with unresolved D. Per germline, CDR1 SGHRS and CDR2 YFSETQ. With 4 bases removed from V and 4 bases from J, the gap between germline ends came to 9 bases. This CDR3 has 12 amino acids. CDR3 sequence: CASSPSSYEQYF. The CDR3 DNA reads TGCGCCAGCAGCCCATCCAGTTACGAGCAGTACTTC.

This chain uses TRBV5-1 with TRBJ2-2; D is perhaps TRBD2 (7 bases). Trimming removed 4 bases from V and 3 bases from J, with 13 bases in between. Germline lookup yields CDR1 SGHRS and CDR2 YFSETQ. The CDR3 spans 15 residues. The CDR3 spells CASSPRGGDTGELFF. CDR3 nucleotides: TGCGCCAGCAGCCCGAGAGGGGGGGACACCGGGGAGCTGTTTTTT.

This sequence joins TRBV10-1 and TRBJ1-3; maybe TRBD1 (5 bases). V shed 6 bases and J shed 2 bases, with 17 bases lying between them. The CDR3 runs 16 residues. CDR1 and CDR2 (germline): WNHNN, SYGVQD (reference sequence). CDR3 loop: CASSPFKGAAGNTIYF. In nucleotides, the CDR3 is TGCGCCAGCAGCCCTTTTAAAGGGGCGGCTGGAAACACCATATATTTT.

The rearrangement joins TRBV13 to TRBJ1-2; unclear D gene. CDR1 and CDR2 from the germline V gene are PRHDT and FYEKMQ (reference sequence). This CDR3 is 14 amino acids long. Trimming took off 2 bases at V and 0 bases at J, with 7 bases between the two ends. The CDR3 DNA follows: TGTGCCAGCAGCTTACGCGGGTCTAACTATGGCTACACCTTC. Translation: CASSLRGSNYGYTF.

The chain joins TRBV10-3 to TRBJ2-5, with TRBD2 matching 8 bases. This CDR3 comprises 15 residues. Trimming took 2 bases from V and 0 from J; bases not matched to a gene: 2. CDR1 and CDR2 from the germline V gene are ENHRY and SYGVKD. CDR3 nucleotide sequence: TGTGCCATCAGTGAGCGCGGGGGGAACCAAGAGACCCAGTACTTC. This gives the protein CAISERGGNQETQYF.